This T cell receptor beta chain is drawn from a study of cytomegalovirus exposure and HLA in healthy donors. Primers included in the PCR were 60 Vbeta and 13 Jbeta primers. The method was immunoSEQ multiplex PCR; TCRdb's version includes in-frame clones alone and lacks a portion of them. The sample records some 130,000 clones, around 77% being singletons. With regard to this clone: Its antigen is unknown.

The J segment lost 2 bases and the V segment lost 4 bases, leaving 7 bases of the junction unmatched. CDR3 length: 16 amino acids. Germline CDR1 and CDR2: SQVTM and ANQGSEA. Overall study results and limits: Many donors shared some public TCRs, even though most TCR sequences were rare. Later on, an analysis found that several of the most significant clusters appeared to be linked to common viral pathogens, which included parvovirus B19. With high specificity and sensitivity, the classifier reportedly diagnosed cytomegalovirus status.

The rearrangement joins TRBV29-1 to TRBJ2-2; TRBD1 matches 10 bases. The clonotype was recovered from a male donor in good health and CMV-seropositive. The sample taken for sequencing was PBMCs. CDR3 in amino acids: CSVGRQGASNTGELFF. CDR3 coding DNA: TGCAGCGTTGGGCGACAGGGGGCATCCAACACCGGGGAGCTGTTTTTT.